These 2 T cell receptor beta chains share one sample of origin, sequenced in a study of blood T cell repertoires in COVID-19. Clones were read by immunoSEQ multiplex PCR, and TCRdb kept only the in-frame ones, dropping some. The repertoire includes 130,000 or so clones, 84% of them detected once, and around 4.2% sits in the top ten. The material sequenced was PBMCs or T cells enriched from blood (not recorded which). These receptors originate from a woman aged 30 to 39 who had recovered from COVID-19.

CDR3 in amino acids: CASRPDRARTQYF. As DNA, the CDR3 is TGTGCAAGTCGCCCTGACAGGGCGAGGACCCAGTACTTC. The chain couples TRBV12-2 to TRBJ2-5; the table names TRBD1, a call not compared with the DNA. TRBV12-2 constitutes a pseudogene. There are 13 residues in the CDR3.

The V gene is TRBV4-1, the J gene TRBJ2-2; 9 nucleotides align to TRBD2. J was trimmed by 2 bases and V by 1 base; bases with no gene match: 5. Germline CDR1 is MGHRA and CDR2 is YSYEKL. CDR3 length: 17 residues. CDR3 in DNA: TGCGCCAGCAGCCAAGGACTAGCGGTCCTTAACACCGGGGAGCTGTTTTTT. It is translated as CASSQGLAVLNTGELFF.